These 19 T cell receptor beta chains originate from one sample sequenced in a study of vaccination and CD4 T cells after COVID-19. Treatment specified: approximately 10-day PBMC culture with coronavirus spike peptide pools or control peptides (ViraFEST assay). Oncomine TCR Beta short-read sequencing was applied to DNA from cultured CD4+ T cells. TCRdb fed the PCR reads into MiXCR, producing one record per CDR3 protein. The sample includes some 11,000 distinct CDR3 sequences, 55% to 70% of them seen just once. The antigens of these receptors remain unknown. The specimen comprised CD4+ T cells from blood, cultured in vitro, sampled before SARS-CoV-2 vaccination. Every receptor here comes from a human donor who had recovered from COVID-19.

V and J are TRBV15 and TRBJ2-5; weak D call: TRBD2 (6 bases). The CDR3 totals 14 residues. The germline V and J ends were trimmed by 3 bases and 0 bases, with 8 bases remaining between them. Germline V gives CDR1 LNHNV, CDR2 YYDKDF (reference sequence). This CDR3 is CATSRGRYQETQYF. CDR3 coding DNA: TGTGCCACCAGCAGGGGGAGGTACCAAGAGACCCAGTACTTC.

The chain employs TRBV28 and TRBJ2-5, with 8 bases matching TRBD1. This CDR3 has 16 residues. V lost 1 base, J lost 7 bases, and 11 bases stayed unmatched. CDR1 and CDR2 from the germline V gene are MDHEN and SYDVKM. The DNA for the CDR3 is TGTGCCAGCAGTTTATCGCTCATCAGGGGGCGTTCGACCCAGTACTTC. This encodes CASSLSLIRGRSTQYF.

This chain uses TRBV7-8 with TRBJ2-7, with a tentative D call TRBD1 (6 bases). This CDR3 is built from 15 residues. Germline values: CDR1 SGHVS, CDR2 FQNEAQ. V was clipped by 1 base and J by 3 bases, with 13 bases between them. CDR3 region: CASSLVPGQNYEQYF. The CDR3 DNA is TGTGCCAGCAGCTTAGTCCCGGGACAAAACTACGAGCAGTACTTC.

This clonotype was counted only a few times. The V call is TRBV21-1, the J call TRBJ1-5. TRBV21-1 is a pseudogene. This CDR3 spans 14 amino acids. The DNA for the CDR3 is TGTGCCAGCAGCAGGGGAGGGAGGGACCAGCCCCAGCATTTT. This codes for CASSRGGRDQPQHF.

This clonotype has only a few counts. This chain joins TRBV7-2 and TRBJ1-2, with 9 nucleotides matching TRBD1. After removal of 4 bases from V and 8 bases from J, the junction contained 8 bases not matched to a gene. From germline, CDR1 is SGHTA and CDR2 FQGNSA. The CDR3 loop spans 14 amino acids. The CDR3 reads CASSSARDREGYTF. The CDR3 DNA reads TGTGCCAGCAGCTCAGCCCGGGACAGGGAGGGCTACACCTTC.

Only one count was recorded for this clonotype. The rearrangement joins TRBV11-2 to TRBJ1-1; TRBD1 matches 10 bases. The V gene's germline CDR1 is SGHAT and CDR2 FQNNGV. V gave up 5 bases and J gave up 3 bases; unmatched junction bases: 18. The CDR3 spans 19 residues. This CDR3 is CASSGPTGGVLGDDTEAFF. The CDR3 bases are TGTGCCAGCAGCGGACCGACAGGGGGCGTCCTGGGTGACGACACTGAAGCTTTCTTT.

The rearrangement uses TRBV2 and TRBJ2-5, with 10 positions matching TRBD2. Unmatched junction bases numbered 8, after V lost 7 bases and J lost 3 bases. This CDR3 comprises 15 residues. Germline lookup yields CDR1 SNHLY and CDR2 FYNNEI. The CDR3 bases are TGTGCCAGCAAGTGGGCTAGCGGGAGAAAAGAGACCCAGTACTTC. Translation: CASKWASGRKETQYF.

The chain is built from TRBV11-2 and TRBJ2-5, with TRBD2 matching 9 bases. The V segment lost 5 bases and the J segment 5 bases; nucleotides outside the gene matches: 9. CDR1 is SGHAT and CDR2 is FQNNGV in the germline V gene. CDR3 length: 15 residues. The chain's CDR3 is CASSRGHLAGETQYF. Written as DNA, the CDR3 is TGTGCCAGCAGCCGAGGTCACCTAGCGGGGGAGACCCAGTACTTC.

This clonotype was counted between two and nine times. The rearrangement links TRBV7-9 to TRBJ1-1; no clear D gene. Between the trimmed V and J ends, which lost 6 bases and 5 bases, there was a span of 19 bases. Germline loops: CDR1 SEHNR, CDR2 FQNEAQ (reference sequence). The CDR3 spans 15 residues. CDR3 nucleotide sequence: TGTGCCAGCAGACACGATTTAGGGAGCGGGACTGAAGCTTTCTTT. Residues: CASRHDLGSGTEAFF.

The chain joins TRBV6-1 to TRBJ1-5; D remains unclear. The V gene's germline CDR1 is MNHNS and CDR2 SASEGT. There are 13 residues in the CDR3. Trimming shortened V by 6 bases and J by 5 bases, and 11 bases separated the two germline ends. Here the CDR3 reads CASSSRVHQPQHF. Written as DNA, the CDR3 is TGTGCCAGCAGCTCGAGGGTTCATCAGCCCCAGCATTTT.

This clonotype was seen more than once but under ten times. Compared with germline, one end of the junction differs, possibly owing to a read error. The gene calls are TRBV7-9 and TRBJ2-6; the D is unclear. The CDR3 contains 15 residues. The germline V gene encodes CDR1 SEHNR and CDR2 FQNEAQ (reference sequence). CDR3: CASSFSTSGANVLTF. The CDR3 nucleotides read TGTGCCAGCAGCTTTTCGACCTCTGGTGCCAACGTCCTGACTTTC.

The chain couples TRBV18 to TRBJ1-4, with D maybe TRBD1 (5 bases). The V gene's germline CDR1 is KGHSH and CDR2 LQKENI. The length of the CDR3 is 13 residues. V was clipped by 3 bases and J by 7 bases, with 9 bases between them. CDR3 sequence: CASSPQGGEKLFF. The DNA for the CDR3 is TGTGCCAGCTCACCTCAGGGTGGTGAAAAACTGTTTTTT.

The chain recombines TRBV7-2 with TRBJ2-1, with 7 positions matching TRBD2. The CDR3 length is 14 residues. Trimming removed 2 bases from V and 6 bases from J; junction bases left unmatched: 4. Germline lookup yields CDR1 SGHTA and CDR2 FQGNSA. For the CDR3, the DNA is TGTGCCAGCAGCTTACTGCGGGAGCCCAATGAGCAGTTCTTC. It specifies CASSLLREPNEQFF.

The gene calls are TRBV5-4 and TRBJ1-3; no reliable D call. Germline-derived CDR1 and CDR2 are SGHNT and YYREEE (reference sequence). Trimming pared 1 base from V and 0 bases from J, leaving 11 bases between. This CDR3 is built from 16 residues. The CDR3 sequence: CASSLLGPNSGNTIYF. CDR3 coding DNA: TGTGCCAGCAGCTTGTTAGGACCGAACTCTGGAAACACCATATATTTT. The whole variable domain, remainder taken from reference TRBV5-4 and TRBJ1-3, is ETGVTQSPTHLIKTRGQQVTLRCSSQSGHNTVSWYQQALGQGPQFIFQYYREEENGRGNFPPRFSGLQFPNYSSELNVNALELDDSALYLCASSLLGPNSGNTIYFGEGSWLTVV.

The chain couples TRBV20-1 to TRBJ1-1; a possible D gene is TRBD1 (6 bases). The germline V gene encodes CDR1 DFQATT and CDR2 SNEGSKA (reference sequence). The CDR3 is made up of 12 amino acids. Trimming stripped 8 bases from V and 4 bases from J, with 14 bases between. This CDR3 is CSPRGGGTEAFF. The CDR3 bases are TGCAGTCCCAGGGGAGGGGGCACTGAAGCTTTCTTT.

The chain employs TRBV6-1 and TRBJ2-3, with a possible D match to TRBD1 (6 bases). V lost 4 bases and J 4 bases, leaving 15 bases between the germline ends. This CDR3 contains 15 residues. Germline values: CDR1 MNHNS, CDR2 SASEGT. The CDR3 DNA follows: TGTGCCAGCAGTGCATGGGGGCAGACTTCAGATACGCAGTATTTT. It specifies CASSAWGQTSDTQYF.

V and J are TRBV7-2 and TRBJ2-2; D is undetermined. In germline, CDR1 is SGHTA, CDR2 FQGNSA. The CDR3 totals 16 residues. V was trimmed by 1 base and J by 0 bases, leaving 9 bases between them. CDR3 sequence (DNA): TGTGCCAGCAGCTTAGTAGGGCGGACGAACACCGGGGAGCTGTTTTTT. This sequence encodes CASSLVGRTNTGELFF.

This clonotype was detected only once. The genes are TRBV19 and TRBJ2-2; TRBD2 agrees at 12 bases. Unmatched junction bases numbered 4, after V lost 4 bases and J lost 4 bases. The CDR3 has 16 amino acids. The germline V gene has CDR1 LNHDA and CDR2 SQIVND (reference sequence). The CDR3 DNA reads as TGTGCCAGTAGTAGACTAGCGGGAGAGGGCACCGGGGAGCTGTTTTTT. It yields the protein CASSRLAGEGTGELFF.

This clonotype was picked up one time. V usage is TRBV2 and J usage is TRBJ1-6; a possible D gene is TRBD1 (5 bases). The CDR3 runs 15 residues. CDR1 and CDR2 from the germline V gene are SNHLY and FYNNEI. V gave up 7 bases and J gave up 7 bases, with 17 bases separating them. CDR3 loop: CASTLGGGENSPLHF. In DNA form, the CDR3 reads TGTGCCAGCACTCTTGGGGGAGGCGAGAATTCACCCCTCCACTTT.